Shown below are 20 T cell receptor beta chains from a single sample sequenced in a study of blood T cells in healthy people across ages. A second PCR of roughly 6 to 12 cycles used a sample-barcoded 5' primer and a J-beta primer mix. Each CDR3 protein is one row after TCRdb ran MiXCR on the 5' RACE reads. The sample lists under 2,000,000 distinct CDR3 sequences, 49% seen once, with more than 2% in the top ten. The sequenced material came from blood. These receptors were taken from a woman in her thirties or forties in good health.

J is TRBJ2-1 and V is TRBV6-5; 12 nucleotides align to TRBD2. V trimming: 6 bases; J trimming: 13 bases; junction bases outside the gene matches: 16. The CDR3 has 16 amino acids. Germline V gives CDR1 MNHEY, CDR2 SVGAGI. The CDR3 region is CASRPLAGGQQETQFF. For the CDR3, the DNA is TGTGCCAGCAGGCCTCTAGCGGGGGGGCAGCAAGAGACCCAGTTCTTC.

This clonotype occurred a few times. The gene calls are TRBV20-1 and TRBJ2-5; the D gene is possibly TRBD2 (6 bases). The CDR3 extends over 15 amino acids. V was clipped by 0 bases and J by 2 bases, with 13 bases between them. Looked up from germline, CDR1 is DFQATT and CDR2 is SNEGSKA (reference sequence). CDR3: CSARDPLARQETQYF. In DNA form, the CDR3 reads TGCAGTGCTAGAGATCCCCTAGCGAGGCAAGAGACCCAGTACTTC.

The J gene is TRBJ1-2, the V gene TRBV28; D remains unclear. The germline gives CDR1 MDHEN, CDR2 SYDVKM. This CDR3 region has 14 residues. Trimming left V 5 bases short and J 4 bases short, with 14 bases between. The CDR3 bases are TGTGCCAGCAGTCCTCAAGGTTACAGCTATGGCTACACCTTC. Encoded protein: CASSPQGYSYGYTF.

The chain links TRBV10-3 to TRBJ2-7, with unresolved D. The germline V and J ends were trimmed by 7 bases and 1 base, with 8 bases remaining between them. The CDR3 sequence is 12 residues long. In germline, CDR1 is ENHRY, CDR2 SYGVKD. CDR3 region: CAIKGSSYEQYF. DNA of the CDR3: TGTGCCATCAAGGGCAGTTCCTACGAGCAGTACTTC.

This clonotype was seen once. V usage is TRBV20-1 and J usage is TRBJ2-7, with D tentatively TRBD1 (8 bases). Germline V CDR1 and CDR2: DFQATT, SNEGSKA (reference sequence). The ends were cut back, 6 bases at V and 0 bases at J, with 21 bases in the middle. The CDR3 covers 16 residues. In DNA form, the CDR3 reads TGCAGTGCCGGCGGGCCTAACAGGGGGGGCTCCTACGAGCAGTACTTC. The encoded protein is CSAGGPNRGGSYEQYF.

V and J are TRBV7-2 and TRBJ2-2; TRBD1 agrees at 9 bases. The V gene end was trimmed by 4 bases and the J gene end by 4 bases; junction bases not matched to a gene: 7. CDR1 SGHTA and CDR2 FQGNSA come from the germline V gene. The CDR3 contains 16 residues. The CDR3 spells CASSSKRDRATGELFF. The CDR3 DNA reads as TGTGCCAGCAGCTCCAAACGGGACAGGGCCACCGGGGAGCTGTTTTTT.

Notes on this clonotype: Its ends do not fully match the called genes, so a read error is possible. The chain joins TRBV5-6 to TRBJ1-2; 8 nucleotides align to TRBD1. CDR3 length equals 13 residues. Germline CDR1 is SGHDT and CDR2 is YYEEEE. The CDR3 here is CASGLDRVRGYTF. CDR3 DNA sequence: TGTGCCAGCGGCTTGGACAGGGTTCGTGGCTACACCTTC.

This clonotype was seen a few times. The V and J genes are TRBV5-1 and TRBJ1-1; 12 bases match TRBD1. The germline CDR1 and CDR2 sequences are SGHRS and YFSETQ. CDR3 size: 19 residues. Losses at the gene ends were 2 bases for V and 3 bases for J; bases not matched to a gene: 14. In DNA form, the CDR3 reads TGCGCCAGCAGCTTAAGGGCCGGGACAGGGGGCATTTTTGACACTGAAGCTTTCTTT. This translates into CASSLRAGTGGIFDTEAFF.

V and J are TRBV20-1 and TRBJ1-3; 9 positions match TRBD1. In germline, CDR1 is DFQATT, CDR2 SNEGSKA (reference sequence). The V gene end was trimmed by 2 bases and the J gene end by 1 base; junction bases not matched to a gene: 6. This CDR3 region has 16 residues. This CDR3 reads CSARRTGDPSGNTIYF. CDR3 coding DNA: TGCAGTGCTAGAAGGACAGGGGATCCATCTGGAAACACCATATATTTT.

The chain recombines TRBV7-8 with TRBJ2-1; D may be TRBD2 (6 bases). V shed 8 bases and J shed 8 bases, with 13 bases lying between them. The CDR3 runs to 12 residues. Germline-derived CDR1 and CDR2 are SGHVS and FQNEAQ. This chain's CDR3 is CASARVADEQFF. The CDR3, as DNA: TGTGCCAGCGCCAGGGTAGCGGATGAGCAGTTCTTC.

This chain links TRBV15 with TRBJ2-1, with 7 bases matching TRBD1. The CDR3 consists of 15 residues. The V and J ends lost 1 base and 6 bases, in that order; junction bases with no gene match: 6. Germline lookup yields CDR1 LNHNV and CDR2 YYDKDF (reference sequence). The CDR3: CATSRGLWDSNEQFF. CDR3 DNA sequence: TGTGCCACCAGCAGAGGTTTATGGGACAGCAATGAGCAGTTCTTC.

J is TRBJ2-3 and V is TRBV24-1; possibly TRBD2 for D (6 bases). This CDR3 comprises 16 residues. V lost 3 bases and J lost 0, with 12 bases in between. Germline V CDR1 and CDR2: KGHDR, SFDVKD. This CDR3 reads CATSDPGGTSTDTQYF. The CDR3 DNA follows: TGTGCCACCAGTGATCCCGGGGGAACTAGCACAGATACGCAGTATTTT.

J is TRBJ1-4 and V is TRBV13, with 7 bases fitting TRBD1. Trimming at V came to 5 bases and at J to 8 bases, leaving 11 bases not matched to a gene. CDR1 is PRHDT and CDR2 is FYEKMQ in the germline V gene (reference sequence). This CDR3 is built from 15 residues. The CDR3 sequence: CASSLRTGVAEKLFF. The CDR3, as DNA: TGTGCCAGCAGCCTACGAACAGGGGTGGCGGAAAAACTGTTTTTT.

This clonotype appeared a single time. The chain combines TRBV28 with TRBJ1-6; D may be TRBD1 (5 bases). V was clipped by 7 bases and J by 8 bases, with 15 bases between them. CDR3 length: 14 amino acids. Germline values: CDR1 MDHEN, CDR2 SYDVKM. CDR3 sequence reads: CASNVGGTHSPLHF. The DNA for the CDR3 is TGTGCCAGCAACGTGGGGGGGACCCATTCACCCCTCCACTTT.

A single count supports this clonotype. The chain uses TRBV13 and TRBJ2-3; possibly TRBD2 for D (5 bases). This CDR3 spans 15 amino acids. Germline V lookup: CDR1 PRHDT, CDR2 FYEKMQ (reference sequence). V shed 4 bases and J shed 7 bases, with 18 bases lying between them. The CDR3 loop is CASSSTNTPLYTQYF. The CDR3 DNA sequence: TGTGCCAGCAGCTCGACTAACACCCCTCTTTATACGCAGTATTTT.

This chain joins TRBV12-3 or TRBV12-4 and TRBJ1-1; D call uncertain. The V end lost 6 bases, the J end lost 0 bases, and 8 bases lay between the germline ends. The CDR3 extends over 13 amino acids. The CDR3 loop is CASSKTVNTEAFF. The CDR3 DNA reads as TGTGCCAGCAGCAAGACGGTGAACACTGAAGCTTTCTTT.

The chain combines TRBV7-2 with TRBJ2-1; no clear D gene. This CDR3 has 10 amino acids. V was shortened by 4 bases and J by 15 bases, with 10 bases between the two germline ends. Per the germline V gene, CDR1 is SGHTA and CDR2 is FQGNSA. The CDR3 DNA sequence: TGTGCCAGCAGCTCCGACGCCACGTTCTTC. This encodes CASSSDATFF.

A few counts support this clonotype. The V and J genes are TRBV4-1 and TRBJ2-3, with 12 bases matching TRBD2. In germline, CDR1 is MGHRA, CDR2 YSYEKL. This CDR3 is built from 15 residues. After removal of 1 base from V and 7 bases from J, the junction contained 3 bases not matched to a gene. The DNA for the CDR3 is TGCGCCAGCAGCCAAGCTAGCGGGGGGGTGAATACGCAGTATTTT. Its translation: CASSQASGGVNTQYF.

The J gene is TRBJ2-7, the V gene TRBV27, with D maybe TRBD1 (6 bases). V shed 6 bases and J shed 1 base, with 10 bases lying between them. This CDR3 is built from 13 residues. Per germline, CDR1 MNHEY and CDR2 SMNVEV (reference sequence). CDR3 amino acids: CASSHGQSYEQYF. CDR3 DNA sequence: TGTGCCAGCAGCCACGGACAGTCCTACGAGCAGTACTTC.

Points on this clonotype: One end of the junction does not line up with germline, which may come from a read error. The chain employs TRBV4-2 and TRBJ2-5; D gene uncertain. The CDR3 extends over 14 amino acids. Germline V gene data show CDR1 as LGHNA and CDR2 as YNFKEQ. This CDR3 is CASSQGTSKEAQYF. As DNA, the CDR3 is TGTGCCAGCAGCCAAGGGACCTCGAAAGAGGCCCAGTACTTC.